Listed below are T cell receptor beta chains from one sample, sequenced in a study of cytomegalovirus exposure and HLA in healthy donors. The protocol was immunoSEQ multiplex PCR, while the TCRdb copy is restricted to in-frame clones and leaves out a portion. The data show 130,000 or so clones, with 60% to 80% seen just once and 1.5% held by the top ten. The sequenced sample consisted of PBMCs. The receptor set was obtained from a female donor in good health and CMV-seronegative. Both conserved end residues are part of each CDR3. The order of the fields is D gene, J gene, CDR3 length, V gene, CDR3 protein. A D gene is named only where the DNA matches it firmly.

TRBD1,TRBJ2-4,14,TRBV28,CASRGTGRRVIQYF
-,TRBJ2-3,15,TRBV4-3,CASSQAGMGGDTQYF
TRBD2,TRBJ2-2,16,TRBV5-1,CASSPSGGQHTGELFF
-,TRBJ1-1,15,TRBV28,CASSTQGHQNTEAFF
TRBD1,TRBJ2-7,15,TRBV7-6,CASSTGTGEGYEQYF
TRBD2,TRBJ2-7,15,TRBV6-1,CASSEFPTGGNEQYF
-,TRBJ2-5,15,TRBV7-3,CASSLGGGHQETQYF
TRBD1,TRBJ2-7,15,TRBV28,CASSLYGTGLVEQYF
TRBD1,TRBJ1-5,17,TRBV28,CASSLYPGTGRDQPQHF
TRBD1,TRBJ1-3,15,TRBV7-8,CASSPRGYTGNTIYF
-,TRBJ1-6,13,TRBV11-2,CASGGARLVSLHF
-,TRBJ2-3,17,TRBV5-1,CASSLGGVGMWTDTQYF
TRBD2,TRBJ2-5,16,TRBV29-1,CSSPGGSGSFEETQYF
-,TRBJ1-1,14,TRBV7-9,CASSTQAMSTEAFF
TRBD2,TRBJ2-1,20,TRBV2,CASRSTPFRASGKAYNEQFF
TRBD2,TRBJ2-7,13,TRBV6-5,CASSRTSGNEEYF
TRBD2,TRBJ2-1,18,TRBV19,CASSIVGAGGPVYNEQFF
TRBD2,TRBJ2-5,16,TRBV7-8,CASSPPLAGDVETQYF
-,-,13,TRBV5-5,CASSTSGFYEQYF
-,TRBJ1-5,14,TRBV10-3,CASTGEAGNQPQHF
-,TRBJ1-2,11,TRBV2,CAMSPTGGYTF
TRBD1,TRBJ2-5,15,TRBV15,CATSRDQDRGETQYF